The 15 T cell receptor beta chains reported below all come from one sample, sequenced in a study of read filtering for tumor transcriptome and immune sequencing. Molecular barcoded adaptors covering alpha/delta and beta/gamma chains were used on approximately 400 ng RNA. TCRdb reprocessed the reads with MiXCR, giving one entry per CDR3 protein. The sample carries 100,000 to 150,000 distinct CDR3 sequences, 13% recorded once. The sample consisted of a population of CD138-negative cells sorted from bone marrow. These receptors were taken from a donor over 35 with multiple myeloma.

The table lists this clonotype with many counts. CDR3 DNA: TGTGCCAGTAGGGGGGACCGGGCCCTCAATCAGCCCCAGCATTTT. Protein: CASRGDRALNQPQHF. V and J are TRBV19 and TRBJ1-5; the D gene is possibly TRBD1 (5 bases). In germline, CDR1 is LNHDA, CDR2 SQIVND (reference sequence). The ends were cut back, 6 bases at V and 3 bases at J, with 15 bases in the middle. CDR3 size: 15 residues.

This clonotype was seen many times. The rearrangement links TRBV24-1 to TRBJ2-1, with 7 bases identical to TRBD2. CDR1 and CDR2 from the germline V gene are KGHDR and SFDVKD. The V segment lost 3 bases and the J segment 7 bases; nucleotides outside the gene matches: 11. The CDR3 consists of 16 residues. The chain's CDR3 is CATSDPPGLKRNEQFF. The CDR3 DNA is TGTGCCACCAGTGATCCTCCGGGACTAAAGAGAAATGAGCAGTTCTTC.

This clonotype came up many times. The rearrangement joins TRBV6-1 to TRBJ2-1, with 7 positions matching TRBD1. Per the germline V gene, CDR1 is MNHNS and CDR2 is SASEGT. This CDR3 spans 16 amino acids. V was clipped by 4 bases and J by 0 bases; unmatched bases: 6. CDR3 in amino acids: CASSGLQGSSYNEQFF. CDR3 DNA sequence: TGTGCCAGCAGTGGACTACAGGGGAGCTCCTACAATGAGCAGTTCTTC.

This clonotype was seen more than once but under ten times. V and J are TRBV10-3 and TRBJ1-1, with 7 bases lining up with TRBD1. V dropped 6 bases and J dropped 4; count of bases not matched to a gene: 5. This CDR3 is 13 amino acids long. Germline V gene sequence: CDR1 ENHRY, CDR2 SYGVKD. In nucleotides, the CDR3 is TGTGCCATCAGGATTGGACAGGCCACTGAAGCTTTCTTT. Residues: CAIRIGQATEAFF.

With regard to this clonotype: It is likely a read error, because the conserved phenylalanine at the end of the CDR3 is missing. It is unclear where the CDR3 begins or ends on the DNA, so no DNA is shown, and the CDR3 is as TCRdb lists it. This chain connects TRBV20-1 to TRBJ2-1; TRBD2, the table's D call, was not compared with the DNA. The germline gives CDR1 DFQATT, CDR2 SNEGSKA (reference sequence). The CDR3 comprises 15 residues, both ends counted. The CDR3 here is CSATTGRLAGNEQVY.

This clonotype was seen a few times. The CDR3 spells CASSPAGQGGHYGYTF. In DNA, the CDR3 is TGTGCCAGCTCACCAGCGGGACAGGGAGGCCATTATGGCTACACCTTC. The V gene is TRBV18, the J gene TRBJ1-2; 9 nucleotides line up with TRBD1. Germline assignment: CDR1 KGHSH and CDR2 LQKENI. The CDR3 is made up of 16 amino acids. The trim removed 2 bases at V and 5 bases at J, leaving 9 bases unmatched.

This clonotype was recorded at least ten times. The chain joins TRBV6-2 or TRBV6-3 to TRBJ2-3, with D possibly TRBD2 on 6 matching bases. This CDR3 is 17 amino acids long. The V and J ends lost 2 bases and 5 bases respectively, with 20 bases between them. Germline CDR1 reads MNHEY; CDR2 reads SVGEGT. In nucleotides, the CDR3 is TGTGCCAGCAGTTACCAGGGTGCCAGCGGAGGGGAAGATACGCAGTATTTT. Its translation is CASSYQGASGGEDTQYF.

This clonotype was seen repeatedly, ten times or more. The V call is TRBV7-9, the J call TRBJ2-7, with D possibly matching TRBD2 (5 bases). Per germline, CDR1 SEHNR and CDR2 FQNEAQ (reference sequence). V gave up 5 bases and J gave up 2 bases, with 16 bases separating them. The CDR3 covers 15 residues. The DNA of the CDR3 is TGTGCCAGCAGCAACATTAACACTAGAGCCTACGAGCAGTACTTC. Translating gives CASSNINTRAYEQYF.

As DNA, the CDR3 is TGTGCCAGCAGCCAAATAGGAGATACGCAGTATTTT. Its translation: CASSQIGDTQYF. J is TRBJ2-3 and V is TRBV7-2; D not resolved. The CDR3 runs to 12 residues. The ends were cut back, 5 bases at V and 5 bases at J, with 8 bases in the middle. CDR1 is SGHTA and CDR2 is FQGNSA in the germline V gene.

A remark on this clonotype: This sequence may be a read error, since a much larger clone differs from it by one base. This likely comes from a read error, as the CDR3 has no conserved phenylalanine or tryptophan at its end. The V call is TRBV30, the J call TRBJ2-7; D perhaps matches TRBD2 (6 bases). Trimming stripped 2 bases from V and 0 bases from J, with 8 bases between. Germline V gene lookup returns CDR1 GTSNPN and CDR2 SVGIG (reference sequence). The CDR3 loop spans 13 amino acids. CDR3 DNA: TGTGCCTGGAGTAGGAGGGACTCCTACGAGCAGTACTCC. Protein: CAWSRRDSYEQYS.

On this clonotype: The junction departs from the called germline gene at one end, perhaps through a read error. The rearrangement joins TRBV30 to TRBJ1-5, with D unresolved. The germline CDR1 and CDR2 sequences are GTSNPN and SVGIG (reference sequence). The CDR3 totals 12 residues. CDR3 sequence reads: CACSGSNKPQHF. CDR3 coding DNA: TGTGCCTGTAGTGGGAGCAATAAGCCCCAGCATTTT.

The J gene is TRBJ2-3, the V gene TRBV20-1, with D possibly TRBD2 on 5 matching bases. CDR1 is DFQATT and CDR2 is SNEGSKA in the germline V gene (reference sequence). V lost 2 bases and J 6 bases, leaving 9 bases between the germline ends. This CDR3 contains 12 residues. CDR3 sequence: CSARMIADTQYF. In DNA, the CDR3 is TGCAGTGCTAGAATGATAGCGGATACGCAGTATTTT.

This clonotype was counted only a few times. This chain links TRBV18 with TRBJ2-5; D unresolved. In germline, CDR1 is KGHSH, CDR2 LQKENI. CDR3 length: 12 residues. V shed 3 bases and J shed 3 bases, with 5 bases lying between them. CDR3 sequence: CASSPSEETQYF. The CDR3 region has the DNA TGTGCCAGCTCACCGTCAGAAGAGACCCAGTACTTC.

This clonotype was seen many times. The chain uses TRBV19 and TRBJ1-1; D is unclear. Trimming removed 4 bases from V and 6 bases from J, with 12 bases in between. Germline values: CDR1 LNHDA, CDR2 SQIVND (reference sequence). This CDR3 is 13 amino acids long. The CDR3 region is CASSTISGAEAFF. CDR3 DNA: TGTGCCAGTAGTACTATATCGGGAGCTGAAGCTTTCTTT.

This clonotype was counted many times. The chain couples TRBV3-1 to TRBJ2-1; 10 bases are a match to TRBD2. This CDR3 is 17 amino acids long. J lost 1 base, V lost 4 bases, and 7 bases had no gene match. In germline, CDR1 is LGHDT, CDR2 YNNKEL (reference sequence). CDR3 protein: CASSLLSGRVSYNEQFF. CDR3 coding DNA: TGTGCCAGCAGCCTGCTCAGCGGGAGGGTTTCCTACAATGAGCAGTTCTTC.